Below, 15 T cell receptor beta chains from the same sample are listed, as sequenced in a study of response to subunit inactivated influenza vaccine. Via MiXCR, TCRdb re-called the RT-PCR reads, giving one row per CDR3 protein. The data show about 650,000 distinct CDR3 sequences, more than 15% seen once. The sequenced sample was PBMCs from blood, obtained about 13 days after vaccination. The receptors stem from a man aged 50 to 60 who received an inactivated influenza vaccine.

The chain recombines TRBV12-3 or TRBV12-4 with TRBJ2-7, with no clear D. This CDR3 has 12 residues. V shed 5 bases and J shed 2 bases, with 7 bases lying between them. CDR3 coding DNA: TGTGCCAGCAGTCCCTACACCTACGAGCAGTACTTC. Its translation is CASSPYTYEQYF.

This clonotype showed up just a few times. This chain uses TRBV7-2 with TRBJ2-7; no firm D call. Trimming removed 2 bases from V and 3 bases from J, with 8 bases in between. Germline values: CDR1 SGHTA, CDR2 FQGNSA. This CDR3 comprises 13 residues. The chain's CDR3 is CASSLWQNYEQYF. The CDR3, as DNA: TGTGCCAGCAGCTTATGGCAAAACTACGAGCAGTACTTC.

This clonotype occurred many times. The rearrangement uses TRBV28 and TRBJ2-6; D gene uncertain. CDR1 is MDHEN and CDR2 is SYDVKM in the germline V gene. CDR3 length equals 16 residues. Trimming stripped 5 bases from V and 4 bases from J, with 15 bases between. The CDR3 reads CASSRVRTVGANVLTF. As DNA, the CDR3 is TGTGCCAGCAGTCGGGTCCGTACCGTCGGGGCCAACGTCCTGACTTTC.

A word on this clonotype: At one boundary the junction diverges from the germline segment, which might be a read error. The genes are TRBV20-1 and TRBJ1-1; no definite D call. This CDR3 has 13 amino acids. Germline CDR1 is DFQATT and CDR2 is SNEGSKA (reference sequence). DNA of the CDR3: TGCAGTGCCCCAGGACGGATGAACAGTGAAGCTTTCTTT. Translation gives CSAPGRMNSEAFF.

This clonotype was seen only a few times. The chain joins TRBV4-3 to TRBJ1-2; D is undetermined. Deletions cut 8 bases from V and 3 bases from J, with 10 bases between. The CDR3 has 12 amino acids. Germline V lookup: CDR1 LGHNA, CDR2 YSLEER. This CDR3 is CASGEPYYGYTF. In DNA form, the CDR3 reads TGCGCCAGCGGGGAGCCATACTATGGCTACACCTTC.

The chain carries TRBV11-2 and TRBJ1-1; D ambiguous. The germline V and J ends were trimmed by 6 bases and 9 bases, with 14 bases remaining between them. This CDR3 region has 12 residues. Germline V gene data show CDR1 as SGHAT and CDR2 as FQNNGV. CDR3 residues: CASSNQGIQAFF. In DNA, the CDR3 is TGTGCCAGCAGTAACCAAGGGATTCAAGCTTTCTTT. The full variable domain, its missing parts supplied by reference TRBV11-2 and TRBJ1-1, is EAGVAQSPRYKIIEKRQSVAFWCNPISGHATLYWYQQILGQGPKLLIQFQNNGVVDDSQLPKDRFSAERLKGVDSTLKIQPAKLEDSAVYLCASSNQGIQAFFGQGTRLTVV.

Only a few counts were recorded for this clonotype. This rearrangement joins TRBV19 to TRBJ2-3; 7 bases align to TRBD1. This CDR3 is built from 14 residues. Trimming cost V 10 bases and J 6 bases; bases outside gene matches: 13. Germline V gene data show CDR1 as LNHDA and CDR2 as SQIVND (reference sequence). DNA for the CDR3: TGTGCCACCGGAAAGGGGGCGTGGGGTGATACGCAGTATTTT. It translates to CATGKGAWGDTQYF.

The rearrangement joins TRBV18 to TRBJ2-2; no reliable D call. Germline V gene sequence: CDR1 KGHSH, CDR2 LQKENI. There are 15 residues in the CDR3. V lost 0 bases, J lost 2 bases, and 7 bases lay in between. The CDR3 nucleotides are TGTGCCAGCTCACCACCAGAGAGTAACACCGGGGAGCTGTTTTTT. The encoded protein is CASSPPESNTGELFF. Using reference TRBV18 and TRBJ2-2 for the parts outside the CDR3, the full variable domain is NAGVMQNPRHLVRRRGQEARLRCSPMKGHSHVYWYRQLPEEGLKFMVYLQKENIIDESGMPKERFSAEFPKEGPSILRIQQVVRGDSAAYFCASSPPESNTGELFFGEGSRLTVL.

This chain joins TRBV5-4 and TRBJ2-1, with D perhaps being TRBD1 or TRBD2 (8 bases each). The V gene lost 4 bases and the J gene lost 7 bases, with 24 bases spanning the gap. CDR3 length: 17 amino acids. Looked up from germline, CDR1 is SGHNT and CDR2 is YYREEE (reference sequence). This CDR3 reads CASSPPRGRGEENEQFF. CDR3 nucleotide sequence: TGTGCCAGCAGCCCACCCAGGGGGCGGGGGGAAGAAAATGAGCAGTTCTTC.

This clonotype was detected only a few times. The V and J genes are TRBV20-1 and TRBJ2-7, with D possibly TRBD1 on 6 matching bases. CDR1 and CDR2 from the germline V gene are DFQATT and SNEGSKA (reference sequence). V was shortened by 1 base and J by 3 bases, with 10 bases between the two germline ends. CDR3 length: 13 residues. The CDR3 reads CSARGTEDYEQYF. CDR3 coding DNA: TGCAGTGCTAGAGGGACAGAAGACTACGAGCAGTACTTC.

This chain connects TRBV12-3 or TRBV12-4 to TRBJ2-5, with D tentatively TRBD1 or TRBD2 (6 bases each). The V end was cut by 6 bases, the J end by 5 bases, with 16 bases between. The CDR3 is made up of 14 amino acids. CDR3 loop: CASSSYGGGETQYF. The CDR3 DNA reads as TGTGCCAGCAGCTCCTACGGGGGCGGGGAGACCCAGTACTTC.

V and J are TRBV29-1 and TRBJ2-5, with TRBD2 identical over 8 bases. CDR3 length: 15 amino acids. Germline lookup yields CDR1 SQVTM and CDR2 ANQGSEA. Unmatched junction bases numbered 11, after V lost 3 bases and J lost 5 bases. CDR3 loop: CSVDLTRGASETQYF. As DNA, the CDR3 is TGCAGCGTTGATCTTACGCGGGGGGCCTCGGAGACCCAGTACTTC.

This clonotype was counted between two and nine times. V gene TRBV12-3 or TRBV12-4 combines with J gene TRBJ2-2, with a tentative D call TRBD1 (5 bases). Trimming shortened V by 5 bases and J by 5 bases, and 15 bases separated the two germline ends. This CDR3 region has 15 residues. The CDR3 coding sequence is TGTGCCAGCAGTATCAGACAGCCTGATACCGGGGAGCTGTTTTTT. As protein: CASSIRQPDTGELFF.

The rearrangement links TRBV7-6 to TRBJ2-7, with TRBD2 matching over 8 bases. J lost 1 base, V lost 5 bases, and 7 bases had no gene match. Germline CDR1 is SGHVS and CDR2 is FNYEAQ. CDR3 length: 15 amino acids. DNA of the CDR3: TGTGCCAGCAGCCCAATGGGCGGGGGGTCCTACGAGCAGTACTTC. It codes for CASSPMGGGSYEQYF.

This clonotype has a handful of counts. The chain recombines TRBV12-3 or TRBV12-4 with TRBJ1-4; D gene uncertain. Trimming cost V 1 base and J 11 bases, with 8 bases left between them. This CDR3 is 12 amino acids long. The CDR3 region is CASSLGWGKLFF. CDR3 in DNA: TGTGCCAGCAGTTTAGGGTGGGGTAAACTGTTTTTT.